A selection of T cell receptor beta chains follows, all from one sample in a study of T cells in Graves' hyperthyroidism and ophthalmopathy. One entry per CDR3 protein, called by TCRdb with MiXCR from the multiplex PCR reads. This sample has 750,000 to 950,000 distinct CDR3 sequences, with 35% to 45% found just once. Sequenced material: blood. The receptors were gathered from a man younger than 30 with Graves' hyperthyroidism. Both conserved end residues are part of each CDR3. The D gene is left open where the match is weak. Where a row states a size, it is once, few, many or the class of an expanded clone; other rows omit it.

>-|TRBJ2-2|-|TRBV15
CATSGTPNTGELFF
TGTGCCACCAGCGGGACACCGAACACCGGGGAGCTGTTTTTT
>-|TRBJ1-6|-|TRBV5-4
CASSLSGQNSPLHF
TGTGCCAGCAGCTTATCGGGACAAAATTCACCCCTCCACTTT
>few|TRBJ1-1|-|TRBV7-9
CASSHQGITEAFF
TGCGCCAGCAGCCACCAGGGCATCACTGAAGCTTTCTTT
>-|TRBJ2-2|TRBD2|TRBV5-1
CASSTRAGEAGELFF
TGCGCCAGCAGCACCCGAGCGGGAGAGGCCGGGGAGCTGTTTTTT
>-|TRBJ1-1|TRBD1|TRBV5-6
CASNYRGSMNTEAFF
TGTGCCAGCAACTACAGGGGTAGCATGAACACTGAAGCTTTCTTT
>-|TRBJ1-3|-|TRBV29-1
CSVSNGANTIYF
TGCAGCGTGTCTAACGGAGCGAACACCATATATTTT
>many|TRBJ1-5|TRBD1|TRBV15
CATSSARGSNQPQHF
TGTGCCACCAGCAGCGCCAGGGGGAGCAATCAGCCCCAGCATTTT
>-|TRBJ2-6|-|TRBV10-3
CAISEGQGGSGANVLTF
TGTGCCATCAGTGAGGGACAGGGAGGGTCTGGGGCCAACGTCCTGACTTTC
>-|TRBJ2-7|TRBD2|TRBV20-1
CSASSGRALYEQYF
TGCAGTGCTAGTAGCGGGAGGGCCCTTTACGAGCAGTACTTC
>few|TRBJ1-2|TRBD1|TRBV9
CASSQVDRGVYGYTF
TGTGCCAGCAGCCAAGTCGACAGGGGGGTCTATGGCTACACCTTC
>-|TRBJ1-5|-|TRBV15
CATSSTGNQPQHF
TGTGCCACCAGCAGTACAGGCAATCAGCCCCAGCATTTT
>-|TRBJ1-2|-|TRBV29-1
CSPQGTTHYGYTF
TGCAGCCCCCAGGGAACGACGCACTATGGCTACACCTTC
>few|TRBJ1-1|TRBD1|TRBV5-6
CASSLVDRGNTEAFF
TGTGCCAGCAGCTTGGTGGACAGGGGGAACACTGAAGCTTTCTTT
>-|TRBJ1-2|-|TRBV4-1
CASSQPGLNYGYTF
TGCGCCAGCAGCCAGCCGGGGCTTAACTATGGCTACACCTTC
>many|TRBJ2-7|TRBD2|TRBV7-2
CASSQNGLAVEQYF
TGTGCCAGCAGCCAAAATGGACTAGCCGTCGAGCAGTACTTC
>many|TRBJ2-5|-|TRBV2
CASSPQWRETQYF
TGTGCCAGCAGTCCTCAGTGGAGGGAGACCCAGTACTTC
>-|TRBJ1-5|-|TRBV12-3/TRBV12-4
CASSLGVGGLNQPQHF
TGTGCCAGCAGTTTAGGGGTTGGAGGCCTCAATCAGCCCCAGCATTTT
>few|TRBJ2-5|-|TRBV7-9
CASSLLIQETQYF
TGTGCCAGCAGCTTGCTAATCCAAGAGACCCAGTACTTC
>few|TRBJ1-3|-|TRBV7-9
CASSFEERTSGNTIYF
TGTGCCAGCAGCTTTGAAGAAAGGACGTCGGGAAACACCATATATTTT
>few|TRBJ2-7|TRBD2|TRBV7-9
CASSLTSGLTYEQYF
TGTGCCAGCAGCCTAACTAGCGGGCTCACCTACGAGCAGTACTTC
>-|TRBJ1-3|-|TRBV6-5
CASTGASGNTIYF
TGTGCCAGCACTGGTGCGTCTGGAAACACCATATATTTT
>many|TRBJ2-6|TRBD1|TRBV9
CASSNRGSGANVLTF
TGTGCCAGCAGCAACAGGGGCTCTGGGGCCAACGTCCTGACTTTC
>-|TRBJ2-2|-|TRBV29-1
CSAGTLNTGELFF
TGCAGTGCCGGGACTCTGAACACCGGGGAGCTGTTTTTT
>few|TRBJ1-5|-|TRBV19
CASTKGQLARSNQPQHF
TGTGCCAGTACTAAGGGGCAGTTGGCCCGGAGCAATCAGCCCCAGCATTTT
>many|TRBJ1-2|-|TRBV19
CASSILATPYGYTF
TGTGCCAGTAGTATTCTGGCCACCCCTTATGGCTACACCTTC
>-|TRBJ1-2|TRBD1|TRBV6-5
CASRLDRADGYTF
TGTGCCAGCAGACTAGACAGGGCCGATGGCTACACCTTC
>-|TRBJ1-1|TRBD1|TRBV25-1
CARWDRGLVEAFF
TGTGCTAGATGGGACAGGGGGCTTGTTGAAGCTTTCTTT
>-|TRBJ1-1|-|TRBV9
CARSGHLNTEAFF
TGTGCCAGGAGCGGACATCTGAACACTGAAGCTTTCTTT
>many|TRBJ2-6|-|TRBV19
CASSTPASGANVLTF
TGTGCCAGTAGTACCCCGGCCTCTGGGGCCAACGTCCTGACTTTC
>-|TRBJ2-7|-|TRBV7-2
CASKRGLADSYEQYF
TGTGCCAGTAAGAGGGGGCTAGCGGATTCCTACGAGCAGTACTTC
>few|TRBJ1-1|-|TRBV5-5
CASSWGRSNTEAFF
TGCGCCAGCAGCTGGGGCAGATCGAACACTGAAGCTTTCTTT
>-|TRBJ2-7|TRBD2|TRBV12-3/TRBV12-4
CASSLGLAGGPLAYEQYF
TGTGCCAGCAGTTTGGGGCTAGCGGGAGGGCCTCTCGCCTACGAGCAGTACTTC
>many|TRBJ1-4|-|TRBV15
CATSRASEKLFF
TGTGCCACCAGCAGGGCTTCGGAAAAACTGTTTTTT